The 2 T cell receptor beta chains given below trace back to one sample, sequenced in a study of metastatic and nonmetastatic thyroid tumors. No patient had received any treatment before thyroid surgery. TCRdb re-analyzed the PCR reads using MiXCR. Among under 9,000 clones listed, roughly 29% were seen once. Source material: tumor tissue. These receptors were collected from a female donor with papillary thyroid cancer or a benign thyroid nodule (not recorded which). Some clones in this sample may be carry-over from other donors' samples.

This clone was observed many times. Given a much more abundant clone one base away, this may be a read error. This same CDR3 is encoded by further DNA sequences in the sample. This sequence joins TRBV28 and TRBJ1-5, with D hard to call. CDR1 and CDR2 (germline): MDHEN, SYDVKM. The CDR3 has 15 residues. The CDR3 DNA reads as TGTGCCAGCAGTTTAACGGGGATGCGCAATCAGCCCCAGCATTTC. It specifies CASSLTGMRNQPQHF. The full variable domain, in which reference TRBV28 and TRBJ1-5 provide the parts outside the CDR3, is DVKVTQSSRYLVKRTGEKVFLECVQDMDHENMFWYRQDPGLGLRLIYFSYDVKMKEKGDIPEGYSVSREKKERFSLILESASTNQTSMYLCASSLTGMRNQPQHFGDGTRLSIL.

Remarks on this clone: The junction departs from the called germline gene at one end, perhaps through a read error. V gene TRBV7-7 combines with J gene TRBJ2-1; possibly TRBD1 for D (6 bases). This CDR3 contains 13 residues. In germline, CDR1 is SSHAT, CDR2 FNYEAQ (reference sequence). For the CDR3, the DNA is TGTGCTAGCAGCCCCGCAGCAGGGGTTGAGCAGTTCTTC. It translates to CASSPAAGVEQFF.